This TCR beta chain was recorded in a study of CD8 T cells in Susac syndrome. Germline V gene sequence: CDR1 SGHRS, CDR2 YFSETQ. This CDR3 comprises 17 residues. V shed 2 bases and J 1 base; nucleotides not matched to a gene: 7. RNA totalling about 0.45 to 1 ug underwent reverse transcription with random hexamers. Multiplex immunoSEQ PCR targeted 54 Vbeta and 13 Jbeta TCR beta segments. TCRdb recomputed calls from the immunoSEQ multiplex PCR reads with MiXCR, one row per CDR3 protein. This table holds 70,000 to 75,000 distinct CDR3 sequences, roughly 93% found once. Regarding this clonotype: The target antigen is unknown.

Negative isolation yielded CD8+ and CD4+ T cells; FACS enriched TEMRA cells. Findings of the study overall: CD4+ T cell repertoires in Susac syndrome exhibited no evidence of clonal expansion.

The rearrangement uses TRBV5-1 and TRBJ2-2; 8 nucleotides agree with TRBD1. The specimen was CD4+ T cells from PBMCs. The TCR was taken from a human donor with Susac syndrome. CDR3 in DNA: TGCGCCAGCAGCTTATGGACCGGGACAGGGAACACCGGGGAGCTGTTTTTT. It translates to CASSLWTGTGNTGELFF.